In this sample, the clone carrying this T cell receptor (beta chain) turned up once. Antigen unknown. The data were taken from a study of brain T cells in children with intractable seizures. Points from the study as a whole: Absence of clones before surgery may stem from lower sequencing depth.

The CDR3 loop spans 11 amino acids. Germline V gene lookup returns CDR1 SGHVS and CDR2 FQNEAQ. V lost 5 bases to trimming and J lost 8 bases, with 9 bases between them. TCRdb's table, derived via immunoSEQ multiplex PCR, lists solely in-frame clones and lacks some. Of 340,000 or so clones detected, about 94% appear once; the ten largest clones hold 5.5% to 6%. Sample time point: blood from clinic visit 5 months post-surgery; TSC patient then seizure free. The starting material was peripheral blood, obtained 4 to 6 months after surgery. The chain employs TRBV7-8 and TRBJ1-1; D call uncertain. This sequence originates from a boy under two years old with tuberous sclerosis and intractable seizures. CDR3 protein: CASSPPGEAFF. The DNA of the CDR3 is TGTGCCAGCAGCCCCCCGGGAGAAGCTTTCTTT.